The clone carrying this T cell receptor (beta chain) was detected ten times or more. Its antigen is currently unknown. These data belong to a study of beta chain features in type 1 diabetes. Study in general: The samples had approximately 100,000,000 sorted cells examined in all.

Germline V CDR1 and CDR2: SGHTA, FQGNSA. Trimming stripped 2 bases from V and 1 base from J, with 4 bases between. The CDR3 spans 13 residues. Notes on the study in general: All four CD4+ subsets of Type 1 diabetes patients contained TCRB CDR3s that were moderately but significantly shorter. The naive, central memory and Treg TCRB repertoires looked more alike in patients than they did in healthy donors. Type 1 diabetes patients had VDJ junctions that carried fewer insertions and more deletions.

Expressed TCRB transcripts were sequenced, since all the RNA that had been isolated was reverse transcribed. TCRdb's table, derived via immunoSEQ multiplex PCR, lists solely in-frame clones and lacks some. The profile shows some 120,000 clones, roughly a sixth of them singletons. Via the markers CD45RO/CCR7/CD25/CD127/CD95/CD27, stem cell-like memory, regulatory, central memory and naive CD4+ cells were sorted. The V and J genes are TRBV7-2 and TRBJ2-3; D is uncertain. Sequencing was done on a sample of central memory CD4+ T cells from blood. This TCR was recovered from a man aged 18 to 35 with type 1 diabetes. The CDR3 region is CASSLQGTDTQYF. The DNA for the CDR3 is TGTGCCAGCAGCTTACAGGGCACAGATACGCAGTATTTT.